The 6 T cell receptor beta chains below were found in one sample sequenced in a study of control samples from healthy donors and cancer patients. TCRdb's copy holds only in-frame clones and misses some; the assay was immunoSEQ multiplex PCR. The profile shows around 30,000 clones, more than 75% of them singletons. Sample: PBMCs. All receptors come from a man aged 50 or older with lung cancer.

The rearrangement uses TRBV10-1 and TRBJ2-7, with 9 bases aligning to TRBD1. This CDR3 has 16 residues. Germline V lookup: CDR1 WNHNN, CDR2 SYGVQD (reference sequence). V shed 2 bases, J shed 3 bases, and the junction held 8 bases outside the gene matches. CDR3 sequence (DNA): TGCGCCAGCAGTGAGCAAGCGGGACAGGGATACTACGAGCAGTACTTC. Residues: CASSEQAGQGYYEQYF.

The V and J genes are TRBV4-1 and TRBJ1-2, with D possibly TRBD1 on 5 matching bases. The CDR3 totals 17 residues. The V end lost 5 bases, the J end lost 6 bases, and 25 bases lay between the germline ends. CDR1 is MGHRA, CDR2 YSYEKL, per germline. The CDR3 reads CASSDPLRDRDHHGYTF. The CDR3 bases are TGCGCCAGCAGCGACCCTTTACGTGACAGAGACCATCATGGCTACACCTTC.

V usage is TRBV28 and J usage is TRBJ2-1, with D hard to call. Per germline, CDR1 MDHEN and CDR2 SYDVKM. V dropped 2 bases and J dropped 1 base, with 6 bases sitting between them. This CDR3 has 14 amino acids. DNA for the CDR3: TGTGCCAGCAGTTTAGGTGGATCCTACAATGAGCAGTTCTTC. This gives the protein CASSLGGSYNEQFF. Filled out from reference TRBV28 and TRBJ2-1, the complete variable domain reads DVKVTQSSRYLVKRTGEKVFLECVQDMDHENMFWYRQDPGLGLRLIYFSYDVKMKEKGDIPEGYSVSREKKERFSLILESASTNQTSMYLCASSLGGSYNEQFFGPGTRLTVL.

The gene calls are TRBV5-4 and TRBJ2-3; a possible D gene is TRBD1 (5 bases). V dropped 3 bases and J dropped 11 bases, with 25 bases sitting between them. This CDR3 is 16 amino acids long. The germline V gene has CDR1 SGHNT and CDR2 YYREEE (reference sequence). CDR3 in DNA: TGTGCCAGCAGCTATACAGGAGTCGTCCAAGGGTGGAGGCAGTATTTT. It codes for CASSYTGVVQGWRQYF.

This chain joins TRBV7-9 and TRBJ2-7; 7 bases are a match to TRBD1. CDR1 SEHNR and CDR2 FQNEAQ come from the germline V gene (reference sequence). CDR3 length: 15 residues. V lost 4 bases and J lost 4; bases outside the gene matches: 10. Written as DNA, the CDR3 is TGTGCCAGCAGCTCGCCGGGACAGCCCAAGTACGAGCAGTACTTC. Translating it yields CASSSPGQPKYEQYF. Supplemented by reference TRBV7-9 and TRBJ2-7, the full variable domain reads DTGVSQNPRHKITKRGQNVTFRCDPISEHNRLYWYRQTLGQGPEFLTYFQNEAQLEKSRLLSDRFSAERPKGSFSTLEIQRTEQGDSAMYLCASSSPGQPKYEQYFGPGTRLTVT.

V gene TRBV20-1 combines with J gene TRBJ1-1; D is unclear. This CDR3 has 10 amino acids. Per germline, CDR1 DFQATT and CDR2 SNEGSKA (reference sequence). The CDR3 region is CRVEATEAFF. Here the CDR3 DNA reads TGCAGGGTCGAAGCGACAGAAGCTTTCTTT.